This T cell receptor (beta chain) is drawn from a study of T-cell reconstitution after alpha-beta-depleted transplantation in children. Study results and limitations: Roughly two months post-transplant, alpha-beta T cells reportedly originated from several hundred graft clones that had expanded.

This clonotype was picked up many times. Its target is not known. The CDR3 consists of 12 residues. Losses at the gene ends were 3 bases for V and 11 bases for J; bases not matched to a gene: 1. The germline V gene has CDR1 LGHDT and CDR2 YNNKEL (reference sequence). Preparation of the TCRbeta library used unique molecular identifiers. One entry per CDR3 protein results from TCRdb running MiXCR on the PCR reads. Here the sample spans fewer than 550,000 distinct CDR3 sequences, over 9.5% being singletons. The chain joins TRBV3-1 to TRBJ2-1, with TRBD2 matching 10 bases. The sequenced sample was PBMCs, obtained before TCRalphabeta/CD19-depleted stem cell transplant. The receptor was isolated from a child aged 2-15 years with inherited bone marrow failure, due to receive a stem cell transplant. The CDR3 sequence: CASSHTSGKQFF. CDR3 coding DNA: TGTGCCAGCAGCCATACTAGCGGGAAGCAGTTCTTC.